What follows are 32 T cell receptor beta chains derived from one specimen sequenced in a study of T cell responses to AZD1222 COVID-19 vaccine. Some clones are missing from TCRdb's copy, which holds only in-frame ones; the method was immunoSEQ multiplex PCR. Among about 150,000 clones, 92% were seen once, and the ten largest hold about 3.5%. The input for sequencing was peripheral blood, taken on day 0 of AZD1222 vaccination. These receptors all stem from an adult in good health.

This rearrangement joins TRBV10-2 to TRBJ2-7; 9 nucleotides agree with TRBD2. CDR1 is WSHSY, CDR2 SAAADI, per germline. The CDR3 length is 21 residues. The V and J ends lost 0 bases and 6 bases, in that order; junction bases with no gene match: 24. CDR3 nucleotide sequence: TGCGCCAGCAGTGAGTCCTATTTTCTGGCTAGCGGGAAAACCTCTCCCCTCGAGCAGTACTTC. As protein: CASSESYFLASGKTSPLEQYF.

The chain combines TRBV7-8 with TRBJ2-2, with 11 bases identical to TRBD2. The germline gives CDR1 SGHVS, CDR2 FQNEAQ. The CDR3 sequence is 16 residues long. V trimming: 4 bases; J trimming: 2 bases; junction bases outside the gene matches: 3. CDR3 amino acids: CASSSTSGRNTGELFF. CDR3 bases: TGTGCCAGCAGCTCCACTAGCGGGAGAAACACCGGGGAGCTGTTTTTT.

V is TRBV25-1 and J is TRBJ1-1; D remains unclear. Germline V gene sequence: CDR1 MGHDK, CDR2 SYGVNS. V shed 7 bases and J shed 1 base, with 4 bases lying between them. The CDR3 has 11 amino acids. This chain's CDR3 is CASTGNTEAFF. The CDR3 nucleotides read TGTGCCAGCACCGGGAACACTGAAGCTTTCTTT.

This clone occurred once. The chain links TRBV6-5 to TRBJ2-2; the match to TRBD2 covers 8 bases. Trimming cost V 7 bases and J 4 bases; bases outside gene matches: 8. The CDR3 has 15 amino acids. Looked up from germline, CDR1 is MNHEY and CDR2 is SVGAGI. The CDR3 is CASNPTGGGTGELFF. The CDR3 DNA reads TGTGCCAGCAATCCCACCGGGGGGGGCACCGGGGAGCTGTTTTTT.

The chain joins TRBV28 to TRBJ1-3, with TRBD1 matching over 8 bases. CDR1 is MDHEN and CDR2 is SYDVKM in the germline V gene. The V segment lost 5 bases and the J segment 4 bases; nucleotides outside the gene matches: 7. The CDR3 loop spans 15 amino acids. The CDR3 nucleotides are TGTGCCAGCAGTCTACAGGGGGGAATCGGAAACACCATATATTTT. It translates to CASSLQGGIGNTIYF.

Concerning this clone: Other DNA sequences in the sample encode the same CDR3. This chain connects TRBV5-1 to TRBJ2-2; 8 bases are a match to TRBD1. CDR3 length: 14 amino acids. The J segment lost 4 bases and the V segment lost 7 bases, leaving 6 bases of the junction unmatched. Looked up from germline, CDR1 is SGHRS and CDR2 is YFSETQ. As DNA, the CDR3 is TGCGCCAGCTCCCCAGGGGGCGGCACCGGGGAGCTGTTTTTT. Translated, it gives CASSPGGGTGELFF.

For the CDR3, the DNA is TGCGCCAGCAGCCAACCAGGAGGGGTGGGCACCGGGGAGCTGTTTTTT. Translated, it gives CASSQPGGVGTGELFF. The chain joins TRBV4-3 to TRBJ2-2; the D gene is possibly TRBD2 (6 bases). V lost 2 bases, J lost 4 bases, and 14 bases lay in between. This CDR3 is 16 amino acids long. The germline V gene encodes CDR1 LGHNA and CDR2 YSLEER.

V gene TRBV19 combines with J gene TRBJ2-1; D could derive from TRBD1 or TRBD2 (6 bases each). Germline V gene lookup returns CDR1 LNHDA and CDR2 SQIVND (reference sequence). Trimming shortened V by 5 bases and J by 0 bases, and 20 bases separated the two germline ends. The CDR3 is made up of 18 amino acids. The DNA of the CDR3 is TGTGCCAGTAGTCCCTCGAGGGGGACTCCAAGCTCCTACAATGAGCAGTTCTTC. As protein: CASSPSRGTPSSYNEQFF.

The genes are TRBV7-2 and TRBJ1-5; D is unresolved. CDR1 and CDR2 from the germline V gene are SGHTA and FQGNSA. The CDR3 runs to 13 residues. The ends were cut back, 0 bases at V and 7 bases at J, with 7 bases in the middle. The CDR3 DNA reads as TGTGCCAGCAGCTTAGCGGCGGACCAGCCCCAGCATTTT. Protein: CASSLAADQPQHF.

V usage is TRBV20-1 and J usage is TRBJ2-1; possibly TRBD2 for D (5 bases). The germline gives CDR1 DFQATT, CDR2 SNEGSKA (reference sequence). This CDR3 spans 10 amino acids. Deletions cut 3 bases from V and 11 bases from J, with 8 bases between. The DNA for the CDR3 is TGCAGTGCTAGCGGGGTAAAGCAGTTCTTC. It specifies CSASGVKQFF.

The rearrangement uses TRBV6-4 and TRBJ1-2; 9 bases line up with TRBD1. Looked up from germline, CDR1 is MRHNA and CDR2 is SNTAGT. The CDR3 runs 14 residues. The trim removed 6 bases at V and 2 bases at J, leaving 4 bases unmatched. The chain's CDR3 is CASRETGGNYGYTF. The CDR3 bases are TGTGCCAGCAGGGAGACAGGGGGGAACTATGGCTACACCTTC.

The genes are TRBV5-8 and TRBJ2-1; 7 bases line up with TRBD2. Germline V lookup: CDR1 SGHTS, CDR2 YDEGEE. V shed 5 bases and J 4 bases; nucleotides not matched to a gene: 12. CDR3 length: 16 residues. The CDR3 here is CASRIGREYLYNEQFF. In DNA, the CDR3 is TGTGCCAGCAGGATTGGGCGGGAGTATTTGTACAATGAGCAGTTCTTC.

CDR3 protein: CASSIAQGMNTEAFF. Here the CDR3 DNA reads TGTGCCAGTAGTATAGCCCAGGGGATGAACACTGAAGCTTTCTTT. J is TRBJ1-1 and V is TRBV19; D is possibly TRBD1 (6 bases). The ends were cut back, 1 base at V and 0 bases at J, with 9 bases in the middle. This CDR3 region has 15 residues. Germline V gene data show CDR1 as LNHDA and CDR2 as SQIVND (reference sequence).

This rearrangement joins TRBV19 to TRBJ1-4, with D hard to call. There are 16 residues in the CDR3. Germline V gene sequence: CDR1 LNHDA, CDR2 SQIVND (reference sequence). Trimming took 2 bases from V and 3 from J, leaving 13 bases between them. The CDR3 loop is CASSINPAGANEKLFF. The CDR3 DNA is TGTGCCAGTAGTATAAACCCGGCTGGGGCTAATGAAAAACTGTTTTTT.

This chain links TRBV28 with TRBJ2-1; 7 nucleotides align to TRBD2. CDR3 length equals 17 residues. V was clipped by 5 bases and J by 4 bases; unmatched bases: 14. From germline, CDR1 is MDHEN and CDR2 SYDVKM. The CDR3 loop is CASSLTGLAEKYNEQFF. CDR3 DNA: TGTGCCAGCAGTCTCACTGGGCTAGCGGAAAAGTACAATGAGCAGTTCTTC. Variable domain in full (rest from reference TRBV28 and TRBJ2-1): DVKVTQSSRYLVKRTGEKVFLECVQDMDHENMFWYRQDPGLGLRLIYFSYDVKMKEKGDIPEGYSVSREKKERFSLILESASTNQTSMYLCASSLTGLAEKYNEQFFGPGTRLTVL.

The rearrangement links TRBV2 to TRBJ1-4, with 7 bases lining up with TRBD1. V was clipped by 7 bases and J by 5 bases; unmatched bases: 10. The CDR3 length is 15 residues. CDR1 SNHLY and CDR2 FYNNEI come from the germline V gene. The CDR3 sequence is CASTEGGQGNEKLFF. DNA of the CDR3: TGTGCCAGCACCGAAGGGGGCCAGGGAAATGAAAAACTGTTTTTT.

In its sample, this clone was seen a few times. The chain is built from TRBV5-1 and TRBJ2-7; D is unresolved. V was pared by 7 bases and J by 3 bases, with 23 bases between. Germline CDR1 and CDR2: SGHRS and YFSETQ. The CDR3 is made up of 16 amino acids. The chain's CDR3 is CASQPLHDGNLYEQYF. CDR3 nucleotides: TGCGCCAGCCAACCCCTCCACGATGGAAACCTCTACGAGCAGTACTTC.

This chain joins TRBV20-1 and TRBJ2-5; 11 nucleotides agree with TRBD2. This CDR3 region has 15 residues. Germline V lookup: CDR1 DFQATT, CDR2 SNEGSKA (reference sequence). Germline trimming cut 3 bases from V and 1 base from J; bases unmatched to any gene: 4. The chain's CDR3 is CSASLAGGSQETQYF. For the CDR3, the DNA is TGCAGTGCTAGTTTAGCGGGAGGGTCCCAAGAGACCCAGTACTTC.

This chain uses TRBV7-6 with TRBJ1-3, with D unclear. V was pared by 1 base and J by 0 bases, with 7 bases between. This CDR3 is 15 amino acids long. Germline loops: CDR1 SGHVS, CDR2 FNYEAQ. The CDR3 region has the DNA TGTGCCAGCAGCTTAGGCAGAGGCTCTGGAAACACCATATATTTT. It encodes CASSLGRGSGNTIYF.

The chain employs TRBV12-3 or TRBV12-4 and TRBJ1-2; D is ambiguous. Trimming removed 8 bases from V and 4 bases from J, with 11 bases in between. The CDR3 is 12 amino acids. This chain's CDR3 is CASAPGLYGYTF. CDR3 bases: TGTGCCAGCGCCCCAGGCCTCTATGGCTACACCTTC.

The chain carries TRBV5-1 and TRBJ1-1; D is unclear. Trimming removed 4 bases from V and 4 bases from J, with 14 bases in between. CDR1 is SGHRS and CDR2 is YFSETQ in the germline V gene. The CDR3 extends over 14 amino acids. The CDR3 sequence is CASSREVGPTEAFF. CDR3 DNA: TGCGCCAGCAGCCGGGAGGTAGGGCCCACTGAAGCTTTCTTT. The entire variable domain, with the rest obtained from reference TRBV5-1 and TRBJ1-1, is as follows: KAGVTQTPRYLIKTRGQQVTLSCSPISGHRSVSWYQQTPGQGLQFLFEYFSETQRNKGNFPGRFSGRQFSNSRSEMNVSTLELGDSALYLCASSREVGPTEAFFGQGTRLTVV.

The chain carries TRBV2 and TRBJ2-5; perhaps TRBD1 as D (6 bases). CDR3 length: 14 amino acids. The V end was cut by 4 bases, the J end by 3 bases, with 12 bases between. Germline values: CDR1 SNHLY, CDR2 FYNNEI. Written as DNA, the CDR3 is TGTGCCAGCAGTGGGGGGACATACGAAGAGACCCAGTACTTC. It codes for CASSGGTYEETQYF.

The V gene is TRBV5-6, the J gene TRBJ1-5; 11 nucleotides line up with TRBD1. Germline loops: CDR1 SGHDT, CDR2 YYEEEE. V gave up 1 base and J gave up 6 bases; unmatched junction bases: 9. The CDR3 is 17 residues long. CDR3 sequence (DNA): TGTGCCAGCAGCTTGTATCAGGGACAGGGGGGTAGTCAGCCCCAGCATTTT. The encoded protein is CASSLYQGQGGSQPQHF.

V gene TRBV6-1 combines with J gene TRBJ2-1; 11 bases fit TRBD2. Germline V gene data show CDR1 as MNHNS and CDR2 as SASEGT. Trimming cost V 2 bases and J 8 bases; bases outside gene matches: 5. CDR3 length: 15 residues. CDR3 region: CASSEQLAGGHEQFF. As DNA, the CDR3 is TGTGCCAGCAGTGAACAGCTAGCGGGAGGTCATGAGCAGTTCTTC.

The chain carries TRBV18 and TRBJ1-1, with D possibly TRBD1 on 5 matching bases. CDR3 length: 13 residues. Per the germline V gene, CDR1 is KGHSH and CDR2 is LQKENI. V shed 5 bases and J shed 1 base, with 8 bases lying between them. CDR3: CASSRDGNTEAFF. Here the CDR3 DNA reads TGTGCCAGCTCAAGGGACGGGAACACTGAAGCTTTCTTT.

The rearrangement uses TRBV5-6 and TRBJ2-6; 11 nucleotides match TRBD1. The CDR3 covers 18 residues. Germline values: CDR1 SGHDT, CDR2 YYEEEE. The trim removed 4 bases at V and 0 bases at J, leaving 6 bases unmatched. The CDR3, as DNA: TGTGCCAGCAGCCGACCCGGGACAGGGGGCTCTGGGGCCAACGTCCTGACTTTC. It translates to CASSRPGTGGSGANVLTF.

The chain is built from TRBV6-5 and TRBJ1-4; D perhaps matches TRBD1 (6 bases). The length of the CDR3 is 15 residues. Germline loops: CDR1 MNHEY, CDR2 SVGAGI. Trimming cost V 6 bases and J 0 bases, with 11 bases left between them. The CDR3, as DNA: TGTGCCAGCAGCGACAGGTTTGCAACTAATGAAAAACTGTTTTTT. Encoded protein: CASSDRFATNEKLFF.

This chain links TRBV6-2 or TRBV6-3 with TRBJ1-5, with 7 bases identical to TRBD1. CDR3 length: 14 amino acids. V gave up 6 bases and J gave up 7 bases; unmatched junction bases: 9. Germline loops: CDR1 MNHEY, CDR2 SVGEGT. The CDR3 sequence is CASSKTGVGQPQHF. The CDR3 region has the DNA TGTGCCAGCAGCAAAACAGGGGTGGGACAGCCCCAGCATTTT.

The chain has TRBV6-4 and TRBJ1-5; D might be TRBD1 (5 bases). The CDR3 consists of 15 residues. V lost 5 bases and J lost 5, with 16 bases in between. Germline V gene data show CDR1 as MRHNA and CDR2 as SNTAGT. The chain's CDR3 is CASSTGPGPDQPQHF. DNA for the CDR3: TGTGCCAGCAGTACCGGACCGGGACCGGATCAGCCCCAGCATTTT.

This clone was seen once. This sample also contains other DNA sequences that code for the same CDR3. The chain uses TRBV12-3 or TRBV12-4 and TRBJ2-2, with D hard to call. Trimming removed 3 bases from V and 5 bases from J, with 4 bases in between. The CDR3 is 12 residues long. The DNA for the CDR3 is TGTGCCAGCAGTTTGGGTACCGGGGAGCTGTTTTTT. It codes for CASSLGTGELFF.

V and J are TRBV6-5 and TRBJ2-7; 8 nucleotides agree with TRBD1. With 5 bases clipped from V and 8 bases from J, the junction kept 2 bases outside the gene matches. The CDR3 contains 11 residues. Germline-derived CDR1 and CDR2 are MNHEY and SVGAGI. This CDR3 reads CASSQGAQQYF. CDR3 nucleotides: TGTGCCAGCAGTCAGGGGGCGCAGCAGTACTTC.

A single count supports this clone. The chain combines TRBV11-2 with TRBJ2-7; either TRBD1 or TRBD2 may supply D (5 bases each). Between the trimmed V and J ends, which lost 5 bases and 1 base, there was a span of 15 bases. The CDR3 is 15 amino acids. Germline V gene data show CDR1 as SGHAT and CDR2 as FQNNGV. The CDR3 nucleotides are TGTGCCAGCAGCCCAGTGGGGGTCCAGTCCTACGAGCAGTACTTC. Protein product: CASSPVGVQSYEQYF.